The present T cell receptor beta chain was sequenced within a study of Ad26.COV2.S vaccination and SARS-CoV-2 variants. Study overall: The study gave Ad26.COV2.S intramuscularly, once or twice 56 days apart. Study-wide results and limits: It was reported that spike-specific CD8+ and CD4+ T cell responses were substantially broad after vaccination.

The treatment: approximately 18 received Ad26.COV2.S at low or high dose, single or two shots; roughly 5 received placebo; per-sample allocation not given. Collection of samples fell on day 63 after the first vaccine or placebo injection. This CDR3 contains 14 residues. Germline V gives CDR1 MGHRA, CDR2 YSYEKL. Trimming removed 0 bases from V and 2 bases from J, with 7 bases in between. The assay was immunoSEQ multiplex PCR, and TCRdb's table has in-frame clones only and misses some. The sample shows around 300,000 clones, around 90% of them seen only once. As to this clone: Its antigen is not identified.

This TCR was recovered from a person aged 18-65 years who received the Ad26.COV2.S COVID-19 vaccine or a placebo. This material consisted of peripheral blood, taken in a trial of Ad26.COV2.S vaccine versus placebo. The rearrangement links TRBV4-1 to TRBJ1-2; D uncertain. CDR3: CASSQESLNYGYTF. CDR3 bases: TGCGCCAGCAGCCAAGAAAGCCTAAACTATGGCTACACCTTC.